Below are 11 T cell receptor beta chains sequenced from a single sample in a study of T cells in Graves' hyperthyroidism and ophthalmopathy. Regions amplified from RNA transcripts were the TCR beta CDR3 regions. In the first-round RT-PCR of the TCR CDR3, the HTBI primer set was used. Via MiXCR, TCRdb re-called the multiplex PCR reads, giving one row per CDR3 protein. The sample has some 350,000 distinct CDR3 sequences, roughly 19% seen once. The source material was blood. These receptors all come from a woman aged 18-29 years with Graves' hyperthyroidism.

This clonotype has a count of ten or more. The V gene is TRBV9, the J gene TRBJ1-2; D possibly corresponds to TRBD1 (5 bases). The CDR3 contains 13 residues. The V and J ends lost 4 bases and 5 bases respectively, with 12 bases between them. Germline V gene lookup returns CDR1 SGDLS and CDR2 YYNGEE. CDR3 sequence: CASSFQGWYGYTF. CDR3 DNA: TGTGCCAGCAGCTTCCAGGGTTGGTATGGCTACACCTTC.

This chain links TRBV24-1 with TRBJ2-5; D possibly matches TRBD1 or TRBD2 (5 bases each). The V gene's germline CDR1 is KGHDR and CDR2 SFDVKD. The V end was cut by 6 bases, the J end by 4 bases, with 11 bases between. This CDR3 region has 13 residues. DNA for the CDR3: TGTGCCACCAGTCAAGGGGACCGAGAGACCCAGTACTTC. It specifies CATSQGDRETQYF.

This clonotype was seen repeatedly, ten times or more. The CDR3 protein is CASSFLYGTEAFF. As DNA, the CDR3 is TGTGCCAGCAGTTTTTTGTACGGCACTGAAGCTTTCTTT. The V gene is TRBV12-3 or TRBV12-4, the J gene TRBJ1-1; no definite D call. The V and J ends lost 3 bases and 4 bases respectively, with 9 bases between them. The CDR3 is 13 residues long.

This clonotype was picked up a small number of times. The junction does not match germline at one end; this may be a read error. The CDR3 bases are TGCGCCAGCAGCTTGGCTGGGGGAAATCAGCCCCGGCATTTT. This sequence encodes CASSLAGGNQPRHF. The V gene is TRBV5-1, the J gene TRBJ1-5; TRBD1 might be the D (5 bases). Germline CDR1 is SGHRS and CDR2 is YFSETQ. This CDR3 is built from 14 residues.

This chain links TRBV29-1 with TRBJ1-2, with TRBD1 as a possible D gene (5 bases). Germline assignment: CDR1 SQVTM and CDR2 ANQGSEA. V was shortened by 4 bases and J by 3 bases, with 9 bases between the two germline ends. The CDR3 consists of 12 residues. The CDR3 spells CSVAGADYGYTF. The CDR3 region has the DNA TGCAGCGTTGCCGGGGCAGACTATGGCTACACCTTC.

This clonotype was observed many times. The chain couples TRBV29-1 to TRBJ1-1; TRBD1 is a possible D gene (6 bases). Germline CDR1 SQVTM, CDR2 ANQGSEA. The germline V and J ends were trimmed by 7 bases and 1 base, with 16 bases remaining between them. This CDR3 comprises 14 residues. This CDR3 reads CSAGGAGSNTEAFF. The CDR3 DNA is TGCAGCGCTGGGGGGGCAGGATCGAACACTGAAGCTTTCTTT.

This clonotype was counted only a few times. CDR3 coding DNA: TGCAGTGCTGCCCGATCCACAGGGTTGTGGTATACCGAGCAGTACTTC. Protein product: CSAARSTGLWYTEQYF. The chain has TRBV20-1 and TRBJ2-7; D might be TRBD1 (6 bases). Trimming pared 5 bases from V and 6 bases from J, leaving 26 bases between. Germline V CDR1 and CDR2: DFQATT, SNEGSKA (reference sequence). The CDR3 is 16 amino acids.

The chain is built from TRBV20-1 and TRBJ1-2; D not certain. This CDR3 contains 13 residues. From germline, CDR1 is DFQATT and CDR2 SNEGSKA (reference sequence). Trimming took 3 bases from V and 4 from J, leaving 12 bases between them. CDR3 region: CSARVLQSYGYTF. The CDR3 region has the DNA TGCAGTGCTAGGGTCCTACAGAGCTATGGCTACACCTTC.

The V call is TRBV28, the J call TRBJ1-5, with 9 bases aligning to TRBD1. The CDR3 spans 16 residues. The ends lost 4 bases at V and 1 base at J; junction bases unmatched: 5. Germline CDR1 is MDHEN and CDR2 is SYDVKM. CDR3 DNA sequence: TGTGCCAGCAGTTCCCTTGACAGGGGGAGCAATCAGCCCCAGCATTTT. Translated, it gives CASSSLDRGSNQPQHF.

This clonotype has at least ten counts. The chain has TRBV6-1 and TRBJ2-5; D remains unclear. Per the germline V gene, CDR1 is MNHNS and CDR2 is SASEGT. V was trimmed by 7 bases and J by 0 bases, leaving 6 bases between them. There are 12 residues in the CDR3. The CDR3 DNA reads as TGTGCCAGCACCCCAGACCAAGAGACCCAGTACTTC. Translating it yields CASTPDQETQYF.

This CDR3 reads CASTRTNNQETQYF. DNA of the CDR3: TGTGCCAGCACCCGGACTAATAATCAAGAGACCCAGTACTTC. The chain has TRBV18 and TRBJ2-5, with a weak D call TRBD2 (6 bases). The V gene's germline CDR1 is KGHSH and CDR2 LQKENI. This CDR3 has 14 residues. V shed 8 bases and J shed 2 bases, with 15 bases lying between them.